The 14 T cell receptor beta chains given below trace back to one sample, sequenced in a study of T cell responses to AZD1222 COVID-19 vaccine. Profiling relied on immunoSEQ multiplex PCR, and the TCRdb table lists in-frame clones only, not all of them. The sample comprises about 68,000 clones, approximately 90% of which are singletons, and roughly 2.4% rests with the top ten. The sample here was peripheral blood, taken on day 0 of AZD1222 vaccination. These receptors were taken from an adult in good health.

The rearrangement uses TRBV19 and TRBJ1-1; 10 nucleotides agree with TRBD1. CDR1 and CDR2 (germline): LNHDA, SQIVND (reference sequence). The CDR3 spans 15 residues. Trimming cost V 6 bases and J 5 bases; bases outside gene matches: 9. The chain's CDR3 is CASRLRDRGRTEAFF. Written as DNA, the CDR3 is TGTGCCAGTAGGCTCCGGGACAGGGGTAGGACTGAAGCTTTCTTT.

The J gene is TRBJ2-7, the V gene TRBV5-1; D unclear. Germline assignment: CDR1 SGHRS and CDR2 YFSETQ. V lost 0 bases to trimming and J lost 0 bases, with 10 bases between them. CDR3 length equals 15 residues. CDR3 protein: CASSLAELSSYEQYF. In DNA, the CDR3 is TGCGCCAGCAGCTTGGCCGAGTTGAGCTCCTACGAGCAGTACTTC.

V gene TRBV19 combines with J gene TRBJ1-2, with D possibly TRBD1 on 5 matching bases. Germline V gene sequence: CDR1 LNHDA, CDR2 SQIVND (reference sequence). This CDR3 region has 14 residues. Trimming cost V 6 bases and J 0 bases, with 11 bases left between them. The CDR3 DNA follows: TGTGCCAGTAGGAGACAGCTAACTAACTATGGCTACACCTTC. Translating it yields CASRRQLTNYGYTF.

In nucleotides, the CDR3 is TGTGCCAGCAGGGGATGGGGGGATAACACTGAAGCTTTCTTT. The encoded protein is CASRGWGDNTEAFF. This chain uses TRBV25-1 with TRBJ1-1; possible D gene TRBD1, 5 bases. The V end lost 6 bases, the J end lost 2 bases, and 13 bases lay between the germline ends. The CDR3 has 14 residues. Germline V gene sequence: CDR1 MGHDK, CDR2 SYGVNS.

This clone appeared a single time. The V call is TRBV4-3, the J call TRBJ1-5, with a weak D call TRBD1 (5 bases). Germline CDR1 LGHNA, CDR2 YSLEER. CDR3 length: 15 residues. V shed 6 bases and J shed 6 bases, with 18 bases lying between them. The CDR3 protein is CASSPSWQGGQPQHF. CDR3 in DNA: TGCGCCAGCAGTCCCTCGTGGCAGGGCGGTCAGCCCCAGCATTTT.

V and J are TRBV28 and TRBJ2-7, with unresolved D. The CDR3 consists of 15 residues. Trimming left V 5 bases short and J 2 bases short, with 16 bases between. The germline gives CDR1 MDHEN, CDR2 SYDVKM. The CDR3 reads CASSALEEAPYEQYF. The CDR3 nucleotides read TGTGCCAGCAGTGCCCTCGAGGAAGCTCCCTACGAGCAGTACTTC.

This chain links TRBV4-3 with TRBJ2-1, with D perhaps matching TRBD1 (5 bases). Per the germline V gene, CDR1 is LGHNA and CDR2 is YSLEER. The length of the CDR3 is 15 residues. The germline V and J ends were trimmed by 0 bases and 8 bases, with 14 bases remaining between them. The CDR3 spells CASSQDLDLGDEQFF. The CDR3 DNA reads TGCGCCAGCAGCCAAGATCTGGACCTAGGGGATGAGCAGTTCTTC.

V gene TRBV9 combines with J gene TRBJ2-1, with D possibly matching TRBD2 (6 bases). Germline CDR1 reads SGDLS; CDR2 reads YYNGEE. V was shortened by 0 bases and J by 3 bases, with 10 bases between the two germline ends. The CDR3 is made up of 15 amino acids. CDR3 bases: TGTGCCAGCAGCGTAGATAGCGGCGACTACAATGAGCAGTTCTTC. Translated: CASSVDSGDYNEQFF.

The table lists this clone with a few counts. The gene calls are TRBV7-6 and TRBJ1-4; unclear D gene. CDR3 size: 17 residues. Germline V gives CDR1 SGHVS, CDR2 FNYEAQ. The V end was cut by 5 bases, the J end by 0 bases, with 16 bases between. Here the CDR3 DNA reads TGTGCCAGCAGCCCCACCAGCCTACCCTCAACTAATGAAAAACTGTTTTTT. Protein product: CASSPTSLPSTNEKLFF. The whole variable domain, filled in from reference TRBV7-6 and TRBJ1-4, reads GAGVSQSPRYKVTKRGQDVALRCDPISGHVSLYWYRQALGQGPEFLTYFNYEAQQDKSGLPNDRFSAERPEGSISTLTIQRTEQRDSAMYRCASSPTSLPSTNEKLFFGSGTQLSVL.

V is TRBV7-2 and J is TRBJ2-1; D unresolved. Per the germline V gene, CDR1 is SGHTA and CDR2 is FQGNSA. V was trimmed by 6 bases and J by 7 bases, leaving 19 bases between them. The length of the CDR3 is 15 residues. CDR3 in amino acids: CASSSQPLGQNEQFF. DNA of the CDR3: TGTGCCAGCAGTTCCCAACCCCTCGGGCAGAATGAGCAGTTCTTC.

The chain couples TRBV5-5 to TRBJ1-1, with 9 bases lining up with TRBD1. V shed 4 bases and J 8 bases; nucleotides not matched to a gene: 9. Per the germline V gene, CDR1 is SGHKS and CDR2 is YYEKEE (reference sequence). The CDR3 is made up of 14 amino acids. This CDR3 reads CASSRRDRDDEAFF. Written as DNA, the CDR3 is TGTGCCAGCAGCCGCCGGGACAGGGATGACGAAGCTTTCTTT.

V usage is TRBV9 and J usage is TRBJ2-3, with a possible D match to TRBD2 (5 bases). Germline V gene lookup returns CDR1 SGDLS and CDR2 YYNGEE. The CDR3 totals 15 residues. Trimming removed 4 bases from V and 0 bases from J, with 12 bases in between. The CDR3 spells CASSNEGVSTDTQYF. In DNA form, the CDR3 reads TGTGCCAGCAGCAACGAGGGAGTTAGCACAGATACGCAGTATTTT.

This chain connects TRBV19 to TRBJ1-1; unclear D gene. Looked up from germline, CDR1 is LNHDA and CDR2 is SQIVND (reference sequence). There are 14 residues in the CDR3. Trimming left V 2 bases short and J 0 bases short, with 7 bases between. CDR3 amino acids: CASSISQMNTEAFF. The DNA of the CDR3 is TGTGCCAGTAGTATAAGTCAGATGAACACTGAAGCTTTCTTT. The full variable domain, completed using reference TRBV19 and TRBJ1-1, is DGGITQSPKYLFRKEGQNVTLSCEQNLNHDAMYWYRQDPGQGLRLIYYSQIVNDFQKGDIAEGYSVSREKKESFPLTVTSAQKNPTAFYLCASSISQMNTEAFFGQGTRLTVV.

CDR3 in amino acids: CAWSVLRTSGSNEQYF. The CDR3 nucleotides read TGTGCCTGGAGTGTACTAAGGACTAGCGGGAGCAACGAGCAGTACTTC. The chain recombines TRBV30 with TRBJ2-7; 13 bases line up with TRBD2. The ends lost 0 bases at V and 5 bases at J; junction bases unmatched: 7. Germline lookup yields CDR1 GTSNPN and CDR2 SVGIG (reference sequence). The CDR3 length is 16 residues.